These 11 T cell receptor beta chains came from one sample sequenced in a study of identifying expanded T cells in peripheral blood. Sequencing was performed with immunoSEQ multiplex PCR; in TCRdb, only in-frame clones are kept and a portion is missing. The sample lists about 97,000 clones, approximately 89% occurring once. The specimen was blood. The receptor set was obtained from a person aged 18 to 75 in good health.

This clone came up once. V is TRBV11-2 and J is TRBJ2-7; 10 bases fit TRBD2. The CDR3 totals 16 residues. Germline trimming cut 2 bases from V and 4 bases from J; bases unmatched to any gene: 8. The germline CDR1 and CDR2 sequences are SGHAT and FQNNGV. In DNA form, the CDR3 reads TGTGCCAGCAGCTTATCCCCCGCTAGCGGGGGATACGAGCAGTACTTC. Its protein is CASSLSPASGGYEQYF.

This chain joins TRBV6-1 and TRBJ2-5; TRBD2 agrees at 7 bases. The junction had 5 bases not matched to a gene; V was cut back by 1 base and J by 6 bases. CDR1 is MNHNS and CDR2 is SASEGT in the germline V gene. There are 14 residues in the CDR3. CDR3 nucleotides: TGTGCCAGCAGTGAAGGGGGACTACAACAGACCCAGTACTTC. Amino acid sequence: CASSEGGLQQTQYF.

The V and J genes are TRBV5-1 and TRBJ2-5; 11 bases align to TRBD2. After removal of 6 bases from V and 1 base from J, the junction contained 8 bases not matched to a gene. The CDR3 has 16 residues. CDR1 is SGHRS, CDR2 YFSETQ, per germline. The CDR3 sequence is CASILGTSGGQETQYF. The DNA for the CDR3 is TGCGCCAGCATCCTAGGGACTAGCGGAGGCCAAGAGACCCAGTACTTC. The whole variable domain, filled in from reference TRBV5-1 and TRBJ2-5, reads KAGVTQTPRYLIKTRGQQVTLSCSPISGHRSVSWYQQTPGQGLQFLFEYFSETQRNKGNFPGRFSGRQFSNSRSEMNVSTLELGDSALYLCASILGTSGGQETQYFGPGTRLLVL.

For the CDR3, the DNA is TGCAGCGTTGCCGCTCAGGGCGGGACCCAGTACTTC. This translates into CSVAAQGGTQYF. The V call is TRBV29-1, the J call TRBJ2-5; possible D gene TRBD1, 5 bases. The CDR3 runs to 12 residues. CDR1 is SQVTM, CDR2 ANQGSEA, per germline. V was shortened by 4 bases and J by 7 bases, with 13 bases between the two germline ends.

The chain employs TRBV5-1 and TRBJ1-3; D is perhaps TRBD1 (6 bases). This CDR3 comprises 15 residues. Trimming stripped 1 base from V and 3 bases from J, with 11 bases between. The V gene's germline CDR1 is SGHRS and CDR2 YFSETQ. The CDR3 DNA is TGCGCCAGCAGCTTGCAGGGGACGATTGGAAACACCATATATTTT. As protein: CASSLQGTIGNTIYF.

The chain uses TRBV7-7 and TRBJ1-1; D is unclear. The CDR3 runs 13 residues. Germline loops: CDR1 SSHAT, CDR2 FNYEAQ (reference sequence). V was cut by 5 bases and J by 1 base, with 8 bases left in between. CDR3 region: CASSANTNTEAFF. The CDR3 nucleotides read TGTGCCAGCAGCGCCAACACGAACACTGAAGCTTTCTTT.

V and J are TRBV27 and TRBJ2-1; 8 nucleotides match TRBD1. V was clipped by 6 bases and J by 6 bases; unmatched bases: 10. The CDR3 length is 15 residues. CDR1 and CDR2 from the germline V gene are MNHEY and SMNVEV (reference sequence). CDR3 nucleotides: TGTGCCAGCAGCACCACCGGGACAGGTCTCAATGAGCAGTTCTTC. Its protein is CASSTTGTGLNEQFF.

This chain joins TRBV30 and TRBJ2-3, with 12 bases that match TRBD2. The germline V gene has CDR1 GTSNPN and CDR2 SVGIG (reference sequence). Losses at the gene ends were 2 bases for V and 5 bases for J; bases not matched to a gene: 2. The CDR3 totals 14 residues. CDR3 nucleotides: TGTGCCTGGAGTCCGGGACTAGCGGGAGATACGCAGTATTTT. Translating it yields CAWSPGLAGDTQYF. Using reference TRBV30 and TRBJ2-3 for the parts outside the CDR3, the full variable domain is SQTIHQWPATLVQPVGSPLSLECTVEGTSNPNLYWYRQAAGRGLQLLFYSVGIGQISSEVPQNLSASRPQDRQFILSSKKLLLSDSGFYLCAWSPGLAGDTQYFGPGTRLTVL.

The genes are TRBV18 and TRBJ1-1; D perhaps matches TRBD1 (6 bases). The germline V gene encodes CDR1 KGHSH and CDR2 LQKENI. This CDR3 spans 15 amino acids. V lost 5 bases, J lost 3 bases, and 16 bases lay in between. The CDR3 DNA sequence: TGTGCCAGCTCAACCACCTCAGGGGAACACACTGAAGCTTTCTTT. It translates to CASSTTSGEHTEAFF.

This chain links TRBV18 with TRBJ2-7, with 9 bases matching TRBD2. This CDR3 comprises 16 residues. Per germline, CDR1 KGHSH and CDR2 LQKENI. J gave up 0 bases and V 4 bases, and 7 bases lay outside the gene matches. As DNA, the CDR3 is TGTGCCAGCTCACAAGGTAGCGGGGGTATCTCCTACGAGCAGTACTTC. This translates into CASSQGSGGISYEQYF. Full variable domain (missing parts from reference TRBV18 and TRBJ2-7): NAGVMQNPRHLVRRRGQEARLRCSPMKGHSHVYWYRQLPEEGLKFMVYLQKENIIDESGMPKERFSAEFPKEGPSILRIQQVVRGDSAAYFCASSQGSGGISYEQYFGPGTRLTVT.

The gene calls are TRBV29-1 and TRBJ2-5; 10 positions match TRBD2. Per the germline V gene, CDR1 is SQVTM and CDR2 is ANQGSEA. With 2 bases clipped from V and 4 bases from J, the junction kept 7 bases outside the gene matches. The CDR3 extends over 15 amino acids. This CDR3 is CSVESLAGGGETQYF. The CDR3, as DNA: TGCAGCGTTGAAAGTTTAGCGGGGGGAGGAGAGACCCAGTACTTC. The variable domain in full, completed from reference TRBV29-1 and TRBJ2-5, reads SAVISQKPSRDICQRGTSLTIQCQVDSQVTMMFWYRQQPGQSLTLIATANQGSEATYESGFVIDKFPISRPNLTFSTLTVSNMSPEDSSIYLCSVESLAGGGETQYFGPGTRLLVL.